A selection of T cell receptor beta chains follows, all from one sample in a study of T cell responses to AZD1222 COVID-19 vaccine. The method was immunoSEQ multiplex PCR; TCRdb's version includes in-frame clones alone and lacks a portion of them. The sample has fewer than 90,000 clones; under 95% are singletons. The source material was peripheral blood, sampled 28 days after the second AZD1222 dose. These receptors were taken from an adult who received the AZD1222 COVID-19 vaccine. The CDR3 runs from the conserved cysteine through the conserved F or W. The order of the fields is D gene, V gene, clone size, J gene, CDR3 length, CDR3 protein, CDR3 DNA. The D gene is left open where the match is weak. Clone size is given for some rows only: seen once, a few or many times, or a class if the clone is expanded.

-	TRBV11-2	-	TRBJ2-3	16	CASSLGSLASTDTQYF	TGTGCCAGCAGCTTAGGTAGTCTAGCATCTACAGATACGCAGTATTTT
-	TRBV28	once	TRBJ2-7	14	CASSLSGGRREQYF	TGTGCCAGCAGTTTGTCGGGGGGCCGGCGGGAGCAGTACTTC
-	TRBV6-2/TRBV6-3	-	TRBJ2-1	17	CASSYPKLRLSYNEQFF	TGTGCCAGCAGTTACCCTAAACTCCGGCTCTCCTACAATGAGCAGTTCTTC
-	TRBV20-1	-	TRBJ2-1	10	CSGRGNEQFF	TGCAGTGGACGGGGCAATGAGCAGTTCTTC
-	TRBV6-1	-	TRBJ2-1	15	CASSEALGPYNEQFF	TGTGCCAGCAGTGAAGCCCTAGGCCCCTACAATGAGCAGTTCTTC
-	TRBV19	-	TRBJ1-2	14	CASRRTDTNYGYTF	TGTGCCAGTAGACGGACAGATACTAACTATGGCTACACCTTC
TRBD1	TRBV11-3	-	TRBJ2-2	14	CASSLDRDIGELFF	TGTGCCAGCAGCTTGGACAGGGACATCGGGGAGCTGTTTTTT
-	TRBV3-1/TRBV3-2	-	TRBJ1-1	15	CASSQEVGSTTEAFF	TGTGCCAGCAGCCAAGAAGTGGGGTCTACCACTGAAGCTTTCTTT
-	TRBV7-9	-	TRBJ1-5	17	CASTPGRGSHSNQPQHF	TGTGCCAGCACCCCCGGGAGGGGGTCCCATAGCAATCAGCCCCAGCATTTT
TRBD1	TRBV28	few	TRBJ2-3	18	CASSLELGGRGRADTQYF	TGTGCCAGCAGTTTGGAGTTGGGGGGCAGGGGGCGGGCAGATACGCAGTATTTT
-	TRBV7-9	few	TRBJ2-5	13	CASSLKLQETQYF	TGTGCCAGCAGCTTAAAACTCCAAGAGACCCAGTACTTC
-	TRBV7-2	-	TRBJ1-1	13	CASSPEARTEAFF	TGTGCCAGCAGCCCTGAAGCCCGCACTGAAGCTTTCTTT
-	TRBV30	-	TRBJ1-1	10	CAGTDPEGFF	TGTGCCGGAACCGACCCGGAAGGCTTCTTT
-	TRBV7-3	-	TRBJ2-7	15	CASSNYRVGIGEQYF	TGTGCCAGCAGCAATTACAGGGTGGGGATTGGGGAGCAGTACTTC
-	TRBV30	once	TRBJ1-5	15	CAWTHRGDLIQPQHF	TGTGCCTGGACCCACCGAGGGGATTTAATTCAGCCCCAGCATTTT
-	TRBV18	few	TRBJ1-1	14	CASSPVGGDTEAFF	TGTGCCAGCTCGCCGGTGGGGGGGGACACTGAAGCTTTCTTT
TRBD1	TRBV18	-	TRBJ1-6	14	CASSLRDSRSPLHF	TGTGCCAGCTCCCTTAGGGACAGTAGATCACCCCTCCACTTT
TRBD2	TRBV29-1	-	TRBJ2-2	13	CSVTGGRTGELFF	TGCAGCGTCACGGGGGGGAGGACCGGGGAGCTGTTTTTT
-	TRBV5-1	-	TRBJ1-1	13	CASSLLANTEAFF	TGCGCCAGCAGCTTGTTGGCCAACACTGAAGCTTTCTTT
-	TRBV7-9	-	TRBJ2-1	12	CASSVDRYEQFF	TGTGCCAGCAGCGTTGACAGGTATGAGCAGTTCTTC
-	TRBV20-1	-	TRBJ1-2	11	CSARVGYGYTF	TGCAGTGCTAGAGTGGGCTATGGCTACACCTTC
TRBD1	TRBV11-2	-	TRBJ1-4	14	CASSRDRTNEKLFF	TGTGCCAGCAGCCGGGACAGAACTAATGAAAAACTGTTTTTT
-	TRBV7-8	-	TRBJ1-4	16	CASSLAPGGRAEKLFF	TGTGCCAGCAGCTTAGCGCCGGGGGGCCGGGCTGAAAAACTGTTTTTT
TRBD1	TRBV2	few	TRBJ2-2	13	CASRIQGAGELFF	TGTGCCAGCAGAATACAGGGGGCCGGGGAGCTGTTTTTT
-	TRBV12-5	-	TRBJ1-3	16	CASGLVVSPGGNTIYF	TGTGCTAGTGGTTTGGTAGTGTCCCCCGGGGGTAACACCATATATTTT
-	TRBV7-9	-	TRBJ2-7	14	CASSSSTNSYEQYF	TGTGCCAGCAGCTCTTCGACAAACTCCTACGAGCAGTACTTC
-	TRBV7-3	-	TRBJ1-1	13	CASSPRQYTEAFF	TGTGCCAGCAGCCCTCGACAGTATACTGAAGCTTTCTTT
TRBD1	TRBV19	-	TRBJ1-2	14	CASSLRDRVHGYTF	TGTGCCAGTAGCCTCCGAGACAGGGTCCATGGCTACACCTTC
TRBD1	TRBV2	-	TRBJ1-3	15	CASSLEGGERNTIYF	TGTGCCAGCAGCCTTGAAGGGGGCGAGAGGAACACCATATATTTT
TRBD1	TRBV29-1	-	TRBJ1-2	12	CSARTGGYGYTF	TGCAGCGCCCGGACAGGGGGCTATGGCTACACCTTC
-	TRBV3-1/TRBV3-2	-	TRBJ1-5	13	CASSQGGGQPQHF	TGTGCCAGCAGCCAAGGAGGGGGGCAGCCCCAGCATTTT
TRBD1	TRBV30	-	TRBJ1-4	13	CAWSGQGGEKLFF	TGTGCCTGGTCGGGACAGGGAGGTGAAAAACTGTTTTTT
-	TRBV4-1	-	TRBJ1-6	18	CASSHRGRWGGYNSPLHF	TGCGCCAGCAGCCATCGGGGTAGATGGGGAGGCTATAATTCACCCCTCCACTTT
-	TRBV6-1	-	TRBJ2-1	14	CASSDLAFYNEQFF	TGTGCCAGCAGTGACCTAGCTTTCTACAATGAGCAGTTCTTC
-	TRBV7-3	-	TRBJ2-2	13	CASSPGGTGELFF	TGTGCCAGCAGCCCTGGGGGCACCGGGGAGCTGTTTTTT
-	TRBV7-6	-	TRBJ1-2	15	CASSLAPRANYGYTF	TGTGCCAGCAGCTTAGCGCCCAGGGCCAACTATGGCTACACCTTC
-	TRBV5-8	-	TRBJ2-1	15	CASSSRQLIRNEQFF	TGTGCCAGCAGCTCGCGACAGTTAATTCGCAATGAGCAGTTCTTC
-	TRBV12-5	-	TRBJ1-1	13	CASGRDGNTEAFF	TGTGCTAGTGGCCGCGACGGGAACACTGAAGCTTTCTTT
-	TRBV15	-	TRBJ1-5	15	CATSRSGESNQPQHF	TGTGCCACCAGCAGATCCGGAGAGAGCAATCAGCCCCAGCATTTT
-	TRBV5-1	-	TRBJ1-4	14	CASSLAGSVGELFF	TGCGCCAGCAGCTTGGCCGGGTCCGTGGGGGAACTGTTTTTT
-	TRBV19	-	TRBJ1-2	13	CASSIDVTVGYTF	TGTGCCAGTAGTATAGACGTGACAGTTGGCTACACCTTC
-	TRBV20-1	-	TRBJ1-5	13	CSASRAGNQPQHF	TGCAGTGCTAGTCGGGCAGGGAATCAGCCCCAGCATTTT
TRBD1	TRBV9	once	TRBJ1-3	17	CASSVSPPTGEVNTIYF	TGTGCCAGCAGCGTATCCCCCCCCACAGGGGAGGTAAACACCATATATTTT
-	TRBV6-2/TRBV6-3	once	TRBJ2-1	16	CASSYPQAFGGDEQFF	TGTGCCAGCAGTTACCCCCAGGCTTTCGGTGGTGATGAGCAGTTCTTC